These T cell receptor beta chains were read from a single sample in a study of T cell responses to AZD1222 COVID-19 vaccine. TCRdb's table, derived via immunoSEQ multiplex PCR, lists solely in-frame clones and lacks some. Here the sample spans more than 150,000 clones, roughly 91% being singletons. The sample here was peripheral blood, taken 28 days after the second AZD1222 dose. Receptors were obtained from an adult who received the AZD1222 COVID-19 vaccine. Both conserved end residues are part of each CDR3. Fields, in order: V gene, clone size, J gene, D gene, CDR3 protein, CDR3 DNA. A D gene is named only where the DNA matches it firmly. Not every row has a clone size; where given, it reads once, few, many or a size class.

TRBV18	-	TRBJ1-1	-	CASSPLRDTEAFF	TGTGCCAGCTCCCCGCTTAGGGACACTGAAGCTTTCTTT
TRBV28	-	TRBJ1-2	-	CASSPASRAGYGYTF	TGTGCCAGCAGTCCCGCCAGCAGGGCCGGCTATGGCTACACCTTC
TRBV3-1/TRBV3-2	-	TRBJ2-7	TRBD1	CASSHRQGHEQYF	TGTGCCAGCAGCCACCGACAGGGCCACGAGCAGTACTTC
TRBV9	-	TRBJ1-5	TRBD1	CASTETGEVNQPQHF	TGTGCCAGCACCGAAACAGGGGAAGTCAATCAGCCCCAGCATTTT
TRBV7-2	-	TRBJ1-5	TRBD1	CASSLGQGGAGQPQHF	TGTGCCAGCAGCTTAGGACAGGGGGGGGCAGGGCAGCCCCAGCATTTT
TRBV5-3	-	TRBJ2-2	TRBD2	CARSFRLLAEPNTGELFF	TGTGCCAGAAGCTTTCGGTTGCTAGCGGAACCGAACACCGGGGAGCTGTTTTTT
TRBV6-5	-	TRBJ2-7	TRBD1	CASSRDRGSYEQYF	TGTGCCAGCAGCAGGGACAGGGGGTCCTACGAGCAGTACTTC
TRBV5-4	-	TRBJ1-6	-	CASSPYGGNSPLHF	TGTGCCAGCAGCCCCTATGGGGGAAATTCACCCCTCCACTTT
TRBV5-1	-	TRBJ2-7	-	CASTDSRGYEQYF	TGCGCCAGCACGGACTCGAGGGGCTACGAGCAGTACTTC
TRBV27	-	TRBJ2-2	-	CASSLPSGRGTGELFF	TGTGCCAGCAGTTTACCGTCCGGTCGCGGCACCGGGGAGCTGTTTTTT
TRBV11-3	-	TRBJ1-6	TRBD1	CASSLTGGDSPLHF	TGTGCCAGCAGCTTAACAGGGGGCGATTCACCCCTCCACTTT
TRBV5-1	-	TRBJ2-2	-	CASSLVLADTGELFF	TGCGCCAGCAGCTTGGTCCTAGCCGACACCGGGGAGCTGTTTTTT
TRBV28	-	TRBJ2-2	-	CASSSPVLGRLAGELFF	TGTGCCAGCAGTTCTCCGGTACTAGGGAGGTTGGCCGGGGAGCTGTTTTTT
TRBV4-1	few	TRBJ2-3	TRBD2	CASSLLGALAGVDTQYF	TGCGCCAGCAGCCTCCTGGGGGCCCTAGCGGGGGTGGATACGCAGTATTTT
TRBV11-3	-	TRBJ2-1	TRBD1	CASSLTGGNEQFF	TGTGCCAGCAGCTTGACAGGGGGCAATGAGCAGTTCTTC
TRBV4-2	-	TRBJ1-2	-	CASSQDLLQGKNYGYTF	TGTGCCAGCAGCCAAGACCTACTTCAGGGTAAGAACTATGGCTACACCTTC
TRBV7-8	-	TRBJ2-5	-	CASSLTGGRETQYF	TGTGCCAGCAGCTTAACGGGCGGGCGAGAGACCCAGTACTTC
TRBV7-2	-	TRBJ1-1	-	CASCLGAGTEAFF	TGTGCCAGCTGTCTGGGGGCGGGCACTGAAGCTTTCTTT
TRBV19	-	TRBJ2-2	TRBD1	CASSTPRTGWELFF	TGTGCCAGTAGTACGCCAAGGACAGGGTGGGAGCTGTTTTTT
TRBV5-1	-	TRBJ1-2	-	CASSTDPPPANYGYTF	TGCGCCAGCAGCACTGATCCTCCCCCGGCGAACTATGGCTACACCTTC
TRBV28	-	TRBJ2-1	-	CASSLYVSVVSGQFF	TGTGCCAGCAGTTTATATGTGAGTGTTGTCTCGGGGCAGTTCTTC
TRBV29-1	-	TRBJ1-3	-	CSVEGDLTGNTIYF	TGCAGCGTTGAAGGGGACCTAACTGGAAACACCATATATTTT
TRBV5-1	-	TRBJ2-7	-	CASSLEGRSYEQYF	TGCGCCAGCAGCTTGGAGGGCAGGTCCTACGAGCAGTACTTC
TRBV19	-	TRBJ2-3	TRBD2	CASSIGHAGVGSADTQYF	TGTGCCAGTAGTATAGGGCACGCGGGGGTCGGTAGCGCAGATACGCAGTATTTT
TRBV19	-	TRBJ2-2	-	CASSPEGFTGELFF	TGTGCCAGTAGCCCAGAAGGGTTCACCGGGGAGCTGTTTTTT
TRBV23-1	-	TRBJ2-7	-	CASSQFIRAGITYEQYF	TGCGCCAGCAGTCAATTCATTAGGGCAGGGATCACCTACGAGCAGTACTTC
TRBV29-1	once	TRBJ1-4	-	CSVSVGKLFF	TGCAGCGTTTCGGTTGGGAAACTGTTTTTT
TRBV10-3	-	TRBJ1-4	-	CAISLGGATNEKLFF	TGTGCCATCAGCCTTGGCGGGGCAACTAATGAAAAACTGTTTTTT
TRBV29-1	-	TRBJ2-1	TRBD2	CSAPSGVLGIKFF	TGCAGCGCCCCAAGCGGGGTTTTGGGAATAAAGTTCTTC
TRBV7-8	-	TRBJ2-2	TRBD1	CASSSTGSNTGELFF	TGTGCCAGCAGCTCGACAGGGTCGAACACCGGGGAGCTGTTTTTT
TRBV11-2	-	TRBJ2-3	-	CASSPTTALGDRTDTQYF	TGTGCCAGCAGCCCCACTACGGCCCTGGGAGATCGCACAGATACGCAGTATTTT
TRBV7-8	-	TRBJ2-7	TRBD1	CASSHVTGVPYEQYF	TGTGCCAGCAGCCATGTGACAGGGGTCCCCTACGAGCAGTACTTC
TRBV30	-	TRBJ1-4	-	CAWSGRRLQFANEKLFF	TGTGCCTGGAGTGGGAGAAGGCTCCAGTTTGCTAATGAAAAACTGTTTTTT
TRBV3-1/TRBV3-2	-	TRBJ2-2	TRBD1	CASSLGTASNTGELFF	TGTGCCAGCAGCCTAGGGACAGCGTCGAACACCGGGGAGCTGTTTTTT
TRBV7-3	-	TRBJ2-1	-	CASSTETGEQFF	TGTGCCAGCAGCACCGAAACGGGAGAGCAGTTCTTC
TRBV18	once	TRBJ1-6	-	CASSSARESPLHF	TGTGCCAGCTCATCGGCGCGGGAATCACCCCTCCACTTT
TRBV7-2	once	TRBJ2-1	TRBD1	CASSLITGGVGNEQFF	TGTGCCAGCAGCTTAATAACAGGGGGCGTAGGCAATGAGCAGTTCTTC
TRBV7-9	-	TRBJ2-3	TRBD1	CASSLGSGTGGGTDTQYF	TGTGCCAGCAGCTTAGGGTCCGGGACAGGGGGAGGCACAGATACGCAGTATTTT
TRBV4-1	-	TRBJ1-5	-	CASSQPDRNQPQHF	TGCGCCAGCAGCCAACCGGACAGAAATCAGCCCCAGCATTTT
TRBV4-1	-	TRBJ2-7	-	CASSHPGRSLYEQYF	TGCGCCAGCAGCCATCCCGGACGCAGTCTCTACGAGCAGTACTTC
TRBV7-2	-	TRBJ1-2	-	CASSLTVALYGYTF	TGTGCCAGCAGCTTAACGGTGGCTCTCTATGGCTACACCTTC